This T cell receptor beta chain was obtained from a study of T-cell memory formation after mild COVID-19. Whole-study results and caveats: Contracting CD4+ clones lay largely in CM and EM, with CD8+ ones residing in EMRA.

TCRdb used MiXCR to reprocess the 5' RACE reads, holding one entry per CDR3 protein. In the table there are some 57,000 distinct CDR3 sequences, over 9% of which are singletons. The CDR3 runs to 17 residues. Germline trimming cut 2 bases from V and 4 bases from J; bases unmatched to any gene: 11. Germline V gives CDR1 SEHNR, CDR2 FQNEAQ (reference sequence). Concerning this clonotype itself: Its specificity is unknown.

The V gene is TRBV7-9, the J gene TRBJ2-5; the match to TRBD2 covers 9 bases. This TCR derives from a man aged 18 to 30 who had mild COVID-19 (a few samples of this study predate the infection). Cell type and time point are not known. Source material: PBMCs or a T cell subset sorted from them (not recorded which). The CDR3 protein is CASSLISGGPWGETQYF. The CDR3 DNA is TGTGCCAGCAGCTTAATCAGCGGGGGGCCCTGGGGAGAGACCCAGTACTTC.